This record looks at one TCR beta chain sequence and its context. The antigen is undetermined. The CDR3 consists of 16 residues. The junction had 13 bases not matched to a gene; V was cut back by 4 bases and J by 9 bases. In germline, CDR1 is SGHRS, CDR2 YFSETQ. This entry comes from a study of T cell responses to AZD1222 COVID-19 vaccine. The repertoire was sequenced with immunoSEQ multiplex PCR; TCRdb's copy has only in-frame clones and lacks some. The sample lists around 100,000 clones; roughly 86% were seen once. Study results and caveats: Mapped onto spike, vaccine-associated CD4 TCRs spanned it and were dominant at 160-218 and 743-854. Donors were mostly white British, more females; clonal diversity possibly underestimated. Elevations in Spike-specific TCR breadth and depth followed administration of two AZD1222 doses. No repertoire was sampled before or during the peak T cell response, only after it.

The genes are TRBV5-1 and TRBJ1-6; 7 nucleotides align to TRBD1. The clonotype comes from an adult in good health. Source: peripheral blood, taken on day 0 of MenACWY control vaccination. The CDR3 region has the DNA TGCGCCAGCAGCCAGCTTTCAACAGGGGAAGCTTCACCCCTCCACTTT. Protein sequence: CASSQLSTGEASPLHF.